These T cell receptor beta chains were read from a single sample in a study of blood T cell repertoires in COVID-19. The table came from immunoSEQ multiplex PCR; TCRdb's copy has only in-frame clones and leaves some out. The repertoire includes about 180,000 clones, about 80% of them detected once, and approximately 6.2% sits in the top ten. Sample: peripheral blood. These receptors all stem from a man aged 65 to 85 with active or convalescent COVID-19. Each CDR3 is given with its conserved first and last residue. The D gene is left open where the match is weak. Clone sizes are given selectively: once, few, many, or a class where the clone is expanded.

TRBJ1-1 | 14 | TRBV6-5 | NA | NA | TGTGCCAGCAGTTACTCGAGGGAGGGGGGTGAAGCTTTCTTT | CASSYSREGGEAFF
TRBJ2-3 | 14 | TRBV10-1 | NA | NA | TGCGCCAGCAGTGACAGGAGCTCCGGGGGAACGCAGTATTTT | CASSDRSSGGTQYF
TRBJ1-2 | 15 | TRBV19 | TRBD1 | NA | TGTGCCAGTAGTATAGGCGCACAGGGGTTCTATGGCTACACCTTC | CASSIGAQGFYGYTF
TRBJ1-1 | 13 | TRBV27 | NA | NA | TGTGCCAGCAGTTCCAGGGTGAACACTGAAGCTTTCTTT | CASSSRVNTEAFF
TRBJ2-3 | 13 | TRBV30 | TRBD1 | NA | TGTGCCTGCGACAGGGGGCAATATGATACGCAGTATTTT | CACDRGQYDTQYF
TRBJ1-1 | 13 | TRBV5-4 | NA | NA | TGTGCCAGCAGCTTGGGTAAGAACTTAGAAGCTTTCTTT | CASSLGKNLEAFF
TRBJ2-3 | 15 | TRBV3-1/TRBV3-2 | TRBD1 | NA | TGTGCCAGCAGCCAAGGGACAGGAGACACAGATACGCAGTATTTT | CASSQGTGDTDTQYF
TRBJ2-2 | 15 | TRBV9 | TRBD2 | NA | TGTGCCAGCAGCGGTAGCGGGACGAACACCGGGGAGCTGTTTTTT | CASSGSGTNTGELFF
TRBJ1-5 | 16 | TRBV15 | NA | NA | TGTGCCACCAGCTCCCTAAGGGGGAGGGGCAATCAGCCCCAGCATTTT | CATSSLRGRGNQPQHF
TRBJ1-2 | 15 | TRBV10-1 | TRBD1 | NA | TGCGCCAGCAGTCCCGGGACAGGGACGGATTTTGGCTACACCTTC | CASSPGTGTDFGYTF
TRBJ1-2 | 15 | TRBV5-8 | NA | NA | TGTGCCAGCAGCTTACGAGATCGAGCTAACTATGGCTACACCTTC | CASSLRDRANYGYTF
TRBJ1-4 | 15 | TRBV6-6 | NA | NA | TGTGCCAGCCAGCGCAGGGTTATAACTAATGAAAAACTGTTTTTT | CASQRRVITNEKLFF
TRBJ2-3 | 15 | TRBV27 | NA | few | TGTGCCAGCAGTTTACACACCCAAAGCACAGATACGCAGTATTTT | CASSLHTQSTDTQYF
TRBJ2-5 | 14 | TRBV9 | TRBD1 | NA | TGTGCCAGCAGCGTAGGACAGGGCCAAGAGACCCAGTACTTC | CASSVGQGQETQYF
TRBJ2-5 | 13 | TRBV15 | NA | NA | TGTGCCACCAGCATACAGGGGAGGGAGACCCAGTACTTC | CATSIQGRETQYF
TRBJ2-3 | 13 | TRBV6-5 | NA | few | TGTGCCAGCAGGGCGCCGGGGACAGATACGCAGTATTTT | CASRAPGTDTQYF
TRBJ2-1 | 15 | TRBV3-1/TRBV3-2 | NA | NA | TGTGCCAGCAGCCAAGGGGGCTGGCAGATCAATGAGCAGTTCTTC | CASSQGGWQINEQFF
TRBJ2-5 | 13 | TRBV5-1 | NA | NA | TGCGCCAGCAGCTTGGCCCAACAAGAGACCCAGTACTTC | CASSLAQQETQYF
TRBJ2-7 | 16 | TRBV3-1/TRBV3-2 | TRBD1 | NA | TGTGCCAGCAGCCCTTACCCGGCAGGGGGCTCCTACGAGCAGTACTTC | CASSPYPAGGSYEQYF